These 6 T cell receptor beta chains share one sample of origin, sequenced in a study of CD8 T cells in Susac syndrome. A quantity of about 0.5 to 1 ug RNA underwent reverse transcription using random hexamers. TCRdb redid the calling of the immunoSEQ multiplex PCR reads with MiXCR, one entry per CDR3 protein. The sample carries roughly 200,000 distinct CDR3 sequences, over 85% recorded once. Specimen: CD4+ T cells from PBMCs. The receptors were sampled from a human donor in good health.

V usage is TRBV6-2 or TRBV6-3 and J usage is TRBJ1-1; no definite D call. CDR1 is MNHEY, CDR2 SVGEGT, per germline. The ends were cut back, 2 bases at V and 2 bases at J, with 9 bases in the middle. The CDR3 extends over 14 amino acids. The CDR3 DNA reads TGTGCCAGCAGTTACGGACGGCAAAACACTGAAGCTTTCTTT. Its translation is CASSYGRQNTEAFF.

CDR3 sequence reads: CSVGDLGGGKGTDTQYF. Here the CDR3 DNA reads TGCAGCGTCGGAGATCTTGGGGGGGGTAAGGGCACAGATACGCAGTATTTT. This chain joins TRBV29-1 and TRBJ2-3; 7 nucleotides match TRBD2. V lost 6 bases, J lost 1 base, and 16 bases stayed unmatched. The length of the CDR3 is 17 residues. Germline CDR1 reads SQVTM; CDR2 reads ANQGSEA.

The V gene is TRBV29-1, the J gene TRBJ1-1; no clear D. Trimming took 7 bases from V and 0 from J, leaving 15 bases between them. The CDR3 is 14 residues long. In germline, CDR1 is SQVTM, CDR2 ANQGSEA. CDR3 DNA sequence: TGCAGCGGATGGACGGCAGTTATGAACACTGAAGCTTTCTTT. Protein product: CSGWTAVMNTEAFF.

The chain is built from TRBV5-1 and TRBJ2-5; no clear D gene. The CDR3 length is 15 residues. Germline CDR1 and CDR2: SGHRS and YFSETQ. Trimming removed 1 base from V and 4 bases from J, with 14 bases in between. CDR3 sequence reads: CASSLRAGQGETQYF. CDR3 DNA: TGCGCCAGCAGCTTGCGTGCCGGGCAAGGAGAGACCCAGTACTTC.

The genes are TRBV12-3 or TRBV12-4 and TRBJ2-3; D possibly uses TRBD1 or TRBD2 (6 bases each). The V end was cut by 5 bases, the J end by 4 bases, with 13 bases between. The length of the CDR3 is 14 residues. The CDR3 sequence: CASSPWGAADTQYF. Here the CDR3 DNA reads TGTGCCAGCAGTCCGTGGGGGGCGGCAGATACGCAGTATTTT.

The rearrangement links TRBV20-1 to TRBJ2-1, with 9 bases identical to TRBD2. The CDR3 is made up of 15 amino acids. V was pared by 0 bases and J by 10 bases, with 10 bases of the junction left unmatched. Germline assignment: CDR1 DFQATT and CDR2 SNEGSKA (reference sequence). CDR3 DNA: TGCAGTGCTAGAGATATGAGCGGGGGGCCCCAGGAGCAGTTCTTC. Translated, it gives CSARDMSGGPQEQFF.